The 18 T cell receptor beta chains reported below all come from one sample, sequenced in a study of CD8+ T cells in alopecia areata (dated by TCRdb to the late 2010s). What this sample's time point label stands for: baseline before oral tofacitinib. Libraries were prepared through the immunoSEQ multiplex PCR assay. For TCR sequencing, RNA was extracted from every sample and reverse transcribed into cDNA to serve as template. TCRdb mirrors the immuneACCESS table, restricted to in-frame sequences. Some clones are absent from its copies; in checked studies, under half trace to an unresolved V gene, and the reason for the others is unknown. The sample yields 110,000 to 150,000 clones; about three fifths were counted once. 6.4% of the sample goes to the ten largest clones. Sequencing was performed on CD4+ T cells sorted from blood, taken at week 0. These receptors were collected from a human donor with alopecia areata.

The chain links TRBV30 to TRBJ1-1; no firm D call. Germline CDR1 GTSNPN, CDR2 SVGIG (reference sequence). The CDR3 runs 13 residues. V was clipped by 0 bases and J by 2 bases, with 7 bases between them. In DNA, the CDR3 is TGTGCCTGGAGTGTATACGATAACACTGAAGCTTTCTTT. This codes for CAWSVYDNTEAFF.

The chain is built from TRBV2 and TRBJ1-1, with D uncertain. Per germline, CDR1 SNHLY and CDR2 FYNNEI. Trimming stripped 7 bases from V and 0 bases from J, with 12 bases between. The length of the CDR3 is 14 residues. In DNA, the CDR3 is TGTGCCAGCACCAAGATGCCCTTGAACACTGAAGCTTTCTTT. As protein: CASTKMPLNTEAFF. The entire variable domain, with the rest obtained from reference TRBV2 and TRBJ1-1, is as follows: EPEVTQTPSHQVTQMGQEVILRCVPISNHLYFYWYRQILGQKVEFLVSFYNNEISEKSEIFDDQFSVERPDGSNFTLKIRSTKLEDSAMYFCASTKMPLNTEAFFGQGTRLTVV.

This clone was observed a few times. V is TRBV30 and J is TRBJ1-2; a possible D gene is TRBD1 (5 bases). V dropped 2 bases and J dropped 7 bases, with 17 bases sitting between them. CDR3 length: 14 residues. Germline V lookup: CDR1 GTSNPN, CDR2 SVGIG (reference sequence). The CDR3 here is CAWSPGLYRFGYTF. As DNA, the CDR3 is TGTGCCTGGAGTCCGGGACTGTACCGGTTTGGCTACACCTTC.

V is TRBV7-2 and J is TRBJ1-2, with D tentatively TRBD1 (5 bases). Trimming left V 2 bases short and J 4 bases short, with 14 bases between. In germline, CDR1 is SGHTA, CDR2 FQGNSA. This CDR3 region has 15 residues. For the CDR3, the DNA is TGTGCCAGCAGCTTATTCTTGGGTGGGGCCTATGGCTACACCTTC. This sequence encodes CASSLFLGGAYGYTF.

The chain uses TRBV29-1 and TRBJ2-7, with D maybe TRBD2 (5 bases). The V gene's germline CDR1 is SQVTM and CDR2 ANQGSEA. V was cut by 4 bases and J by 7 bases, with 20 bases left in between. This CDR3 comprises 14 residues. Written as DNA, the CDR3 is TGCAGCGTTGGTCTCTCTAGCCCGAGAGGAGAGCAGTACTTC. Translating gives CSVGLSSPRGEQYF.

This clone showed up just a few times. The V and J genes are TRBV6-1 and TRBJ1-5; 7 bases fit TRBD1. CDR3 length: 16 residues. Trimming at V came to 2 bases and at J to 4 bases, leaving 8 bases not matched to a gene. Looked up from germline, CDR1 is MNHNS and CDR2 is SASEGT. For the CDR3, the DNA is TGTGCCAGCAGTGAATGGGAAAGGGGGCGGAATCAGCCCCAGCATTTT. This translates into CASSEWERGRNQPQHF.

This rearrangement joins TRBV12-5 to TRBJ1-1; 7 bases fit TRBD1. The V and J ends lost 4 bases and 5 bases, in that order; junction bases with no gene match: 4. The CDR3 length is 13 residues. The germline gives CDR1 LGHNT, CDR2 FRNRAP. The CDR3 protein is CASGSRTGTEAFF. The CDR3 nucleotides read TGTGCTAGTGGTTCTCGGACAGGTACTGAAGCTTTCTTT. The full variable domain, with the rest looked up from reference TRBV12-5 and TRBJ1-1, is DARVTQTPRHKVTEMGQEVTMRCQPILGHNTVFWYRQTMMQGLELLAYFRNRAPLDDSGMPKDRFSAEMPDATLATLKIQPSEPRDSAVYFCASGSRTGTEAFFGQGTRLTVV.

This rearrangement joins TRBV7-9 to TRBJ1-2, with D hard to call. The CDR3 is 14 amino acids. Trimming cost V 1 base and J 4 bases, with 10 bases left between them. Germline CDR1 and CDR2: SEHNR and FQNEAQ (reference sequence). CDR3 sequence (DNA): TGTGCCAGCAGCTTAGGTAACGTCGGCTATGGCTACACCTTC. It specifies CASSLGNVGYGYTF.

The rearrangement links TRBV5-1 to TRBJ2-7, with 9 positions matching TRBD1. J was trimmed by 0 bases and V by 4 bases; bases with no gene match: 5. CDR3 length: 15 residues. Germline V lookup: CDR1 SGHRS, CDR2 YFSETQ. CDR3 bases: TGCGCCAGCAGCAGCACAGGGGGCGGCTCCTACGAGCAGTACTTC. As protein: CASSSTGGGSYEQYF.

This clone was observed a handful of times. The chain links TRBV29-1 to TRBJ1-5; D is unclear. This CDR3 spans 14 amino acids. Per the germline V gene, CDR1 is SQVTM and CDR2 is ANQGSEA. Trimming took off 7 bases at V and 0 bases at J, with 13 bases between the two ends. The CDR3 spells CSAKLGGSNQPQHF. Written as DNA, the CDR3 is TGCAGCGCCAAACTTGGCGGTAGCAATCAGCCCCAGCATTTT. Together with reference TRBV29-1 and TRBJ1-5, the CDR3 gives the full variable domain: SAVISQKPSRDICQRGTSLTIQCQVDSQVTMMFWYRQQPGQSLTLIATANQGSEATYESGFVIDKFPISRPNLTFSTLTVSNMSPEDSSIYLCSAKLGGSNQPQHFGDGTRLSIL.

This clone showed up just a few times. The gene calls are TRBV28 and TRBJ1-5; D not resolved. Looked up from germline, CDR1 is MDHEN and CDR2 is SYDVKM. V was cut by 3 bases and J by 0 bases, with 9 bases left in between. The CDR3 has 15 amino acids. CDR3 coding DNA: TGTGCCAGCAGTTTTCAAGCTTATAGCAATCAGCCCCAGCATTTT. Translation gives CASSFQAYSNQPQHF.

This chain connects TRBV2 to TRBJ2-1, with D possibly being TRBD1 or TRBD2 (5 bases each). Trimming took 3 bases from V and 5 from J, leaving 11 bases between them. CDR3 length: 14 residues. Looked up from germline, CDR1 is SNHLY and CDR2 is FYNNEI. CDR3 bases: TGTGCCAGCAGTGACTGGGGGACCGACAATGAGCAGTTCTTC. Protein product: CASSDWGTDNEQFF.

The rearrangement uses TRBV4-3 and TRBJ2-3; 9 bases match TRBD2. Germline trimming cut 1 base from V and 1 base from J; bases unmatched to any gene: 6. In germline, CDR1 is LGHNA, CDR2 YSLEER. The CDR3 covers 17 residues. CDR3 amino acids: CASSQARASGGTDTQYF. CDR3 bases: TGCGCCAGCAGCCAAGCTCGGGCTAGCGGGGGCACAGATACGCAGTATTTT.

This clone was seen a handful of times. The chain employs TRBV5-6 and TRBJ2-3, with D perhaps matching TRBD1 (6 bases). V was shortened by 2 bases and J by 8 bases, with 6 bases between the two germline ends. CDR1 is SGHDT, CDR2 YYEEEE, per germline. The CDR3 loop spans 11 amino acids. The CDR3 loop is CASSLGGTQYF. The CDR3, as DNA: TGTGCCAGCAGCTTAGGGGGTACGCAGTATTTT.

With regard to this clone: This specimen includes other DNA sequences encoding the same CDR3. V gene TRBV30 combines with J gene TRBJ2-5, with D unresolved. Germline values: CDR1 GTSNPN, CDR2 SVGIG (reference sequence). This CDR3 contains 11 residues. The V gene lost 1 base and the J gene lost 8 bases, with 8 bases spanning the gap. This CDR3 is CAWSGLGTQYF. For the CDR3, the DNA is TGTGCCTGGAGTGGGCTCGGTACCCAGTACTTC.

V gene TRBV29-1 combines with J gene TRBJ1-1, with D possibly TRBD1 on 6 matching bases. Germline V gives CDR1 SQVTM, CDR2 ANQGSEA. Trimming cost V 6 bases and J 5 bases, with 16 bases left between them. The CDR3 runs to 13 residues. CDR3 loop: CSVCAGQGTEAFF. CDR3 in DNA: TGCAGCGTCTGCGCGGGACAAGGGACTGAAGCTTTCTTT. Variable domain in full (rest from reference TRBV29-1 and TRBJ1-1): SAVISQKPSRDICQRGTSLTIQCQVDSQVTMMFWYRQQPGQSLTLIATANQGSEATYESGFVIDKFPISRPNLTFSTLTVSNMSPEDSSIYLCSVCAGQGTEAFFGQGTRLTVV.

V is TRBV5-1 and J is TRBJ1-1; TRBD1 is a possible D gene (5 bases). Germline-derived CDR1 and CDR2 are SGHRS and YFSETQ. The CDR3 covers 14 residues. The ends were cut back, 7 bases at V and 4 bases at J, with 17 bases in the middle. DNA for the CDR3: TGCGCCAGCTCCTGGGGGGGATCGGGCACTGAAGCTTTCTTT. It is translated as CASSWGGSGTEAFF.

This clone was found a few times. V and J are TRBV29-1 and TRBJ2-3, with D perhaps matching TRBD1 (5 bases). Germline V CDR1 and CDR2: SQVTM, ANQGSEA. V was shortened by 6 bases and J by 6 bases, with 13 bases between the two germline ends. The CDR3 consists of 12 residues. CDR3 coding DNA: TGCAGCGTGGACATCGAGGCCGATACGCAGTATTTT. It codes for CSVDIEADTQYF.